A single sample gave rise to the 27 T cell receptor beta chains below, sequenced in a study of shared clonotypes between healthy human individuals. Some clones are missing from TCRdb's copy, which holds only in-frame ones; the method was immunoSEQ multiplex PCR. The table records hundreds of thousands of clones, 60% to 80% of them present only once. The sequenced sample was memory CD4+ T cells sorted from blood. Subset given: CD45RA-negative fraction. Source of these receptors: a woman under 40 in good health.

The chain has TRBV7-3 and TRBJ2-5; unclear D gene. Germline values: CDR1 SGHTA, CDR2 FQGTGA. The CDR3 is 11 amino acids. V lost 4 bases and J lost 4, with 4 bases in between. CDR3 amino acids: CASSSVETQYF. The CDR3 nucleotides read TGTGCCAGCAGCTCCGTAGAGACCCAGTACTTC.

The CDR3 loop is CASSEMLLGNQPQHF. The CDR3 region has the DNA TGTGCCAGCAGTGAGATGTTGTTGGGGAATCAGCCCCAGCATTTT. The rearrangement links TRBV6-1 to TRBJ1-5; D is unresolved. Trimming stripped 3 bases from V and 4 bases from J, with 13 bases between. This CDR3 contains 15 residues. In germline, CDR1 is MNHNS, CDR2 SASEGT.

The V call is TRBV5-4, the J call TRBJ2-3, with a possible D match to TRBD1 (6 bases). The germline V and J ends were trimmed by 5 bases and 2 bases, with 18 bases remaining between them. Germline assignment: CDR1 SGHNT and CDR2 YYREEE (reference sequence). This CDR3 contains 16 residues. The CDR3 sequence is CASSLDPGQVTDTQYF. The DNA of the CDR3 is TGTGCCAGCAGTTTAGATCCGGGACAAGTCACAGATACGCAGTATTTT.

Of note for this clone: Additional DNA sequences in this sample encode the identical CDR3. The chain couples TRBV29-1 to TRBJ2-7; the match to TRBD2 covers 14 bases. J gave up 4 bases and V 6 bases, and 2 bases lay outside the gene matches. This CDR3 comprises 13 residues. Germline values: CDR1 SQVTM, CDR2 ANQGSEA. CDR3 sequence: CSVGTSGSYEQYF. The CDR3 coding sequence is TGCAGCGTCGGGACTAGCGGGAGTTACGAGCAGTACTTC.

The V and J genes are TRBV6-5 and TRBJ2-7; D uncertain. V dropped 0 bases and J dropped 3 bases, with 12 bases sitting between them. This CDR3 has 15 residues. Germline-derived CDR1 and CDR2 are MNHEY and SVGAGI. The CDR3 DNA follows: TGTGCCAGCAGTTACTCGGGTGGTGGAAACTACGAGCAGTACTTC. Translated: CASSYSGGGNYEQYF.

This clone was observed a handful of times. The chain employs TRBV7-9 and TRBJ2-5, with no clear D. Germline V gene lookup returns CDR1 SEHNR and CDR2 FQNEAQ (reference sequence). The ends were cut back, 0 bases at V and 3 bases at J, with 17 bases in the middle. This CDR3 is built from 17 residues. DNA for the CDR3: TGTGCCAGCAGCTTAGCGTGGGGAAATAAGGGTGAAGAGACCCAGTACTTC. Its translation: CASSLAWGNKGEETQYF.

This chain links TRBV18 with TRBJ1-2, with D unresolved. Looked up from germline, CDR1 is KGHSH and CDR2 is LQKENI. The germline V and J ends were trimmed by 3 bases and 5 bases, with 7 bases remaining between them. The CDR3 is made up of 12 amino acids. DNA of the CDR3: TGTGCCAGCTCACCGGAAGGGTATGGCTACACCTTC. Translating it yields CASSPEGYGYTF.

This chain links TRBV11-2 with TRBJ2-3, with TRBD2 identical over 11 bases. The trim removed 4 bases at V and 6 bases at J, leaving 12 bases unmatched. Germline CDR1 is SGHAT and CDR2 is FQNNGV. This CDR3 region has 17 residues. The CDR3 here is CASSSLLTSGGRDTQYF. CDR3 DNA sequence: TGTGCCAGCAGCTCCCTACTAACTAGCGGGGGTAGGGATACGCAGTATTTT.

This clone was detected once. The chain combines TRBV18 with TRBJ1-4; possible D gene TRBD1, 6 bases. Per the germline V gene, CDR1 is KGHSH and CDR2 is LQKENI. The V and J ends lost 2 bases and 7 bases respectively, with 14 bases between them. This CDR3 has 15 amino acids. CDR3 sequence reads: CASSPGRGASEKLFF. The DNA of the CDR3 is TGTGCCAGCTCACCAGGCAGGGGCGCCAGTGAAAAACTGTTTTTT.

DNA for the CDR3: TGTGCCAGCAGTTACTCCAGCGGGAGAACCGGGGAGCTGTTTTTT. Amino acid sequence: CASSYSSGRTGELFF. The chain is built from TRBV6-6 and TRBJ2-2, with 8 nucleotides matching TRBD2. V trimming: 0 bases; J trimming: 5 bases; junction bases outside the gene matches: 2. The germline CDR1 and CDR2 sequences are MNHNY and SVGAGI (reference sequence). This CDR3 has 15 residues.

V usage is TRBV4-1 and J usage is TRBJ2-5, with D possibly TRBD1 on 5 matching bases. The germline V gene encodes CDR1 MGHRA and CDR2 YSYEKL. The CDR3 is made up of 14 amino acids. V was shortened by 3 bases and J by 1 base, with 9 bases between the two germline ends. CDR3 region: CASSQVTVQETQYF. The CDR3 nucleotides are TGCGCCAGCAGCCAGGTGACAGTCCAAGAGACCCAGTACTTC.

This clone was counted only a few times. This chain joins TRBV4-1 and TRBJ2-1, with a tentative D call TRBD2 (5 bases). The V gene lost 0 bases and the J gene lost 6 bases, with 24 bases spanning the gap. Germline V lookup: CDR1 MGHRA, CDR2 YSYEKL. The CDR3 is 19 amino acids. The CDR3, as DNA: TGCGCCAGCAGCCAAGATGTACTAGTGCGCGTCCGGACGAGCAATGAGCAGTTCTTC. Its protein product is CASSQDVLVRVRTSNEQFF.

The rearrangement joins TRBV27 to TRBJ2-6, with 7 positions matching TRBD2. Germline lookup yields CDR1 MNHEY and CDR2 SMNVEV (reference sequence). Losses at the gene ends were 8 bases for V and 3 bases for J; bases not matched to a gene: 7. The CDR3 loop spans 15 amino acids. The CDR3 sequence: CASGQGGNGANVLTF. CDR3 in DNA: TGTGCCAGCGGTCAGGGAGGGAATGGGGCCAACGTCCTGACTTTC.

The rearrangement links TRBV7-9 to TRBJ2-1; D gene ambiguous. The V end lost 5 bases, the J end lost 4 bases, and 12 bases lay between the germline ends. Germline-derived CDR1 and CDR2 are SEHNR and FQNEAQ (reference sequence). This CDR3 is built from 14 residues. CDR3 in amino acids: CASSGPGRYNEQFF. CDR3 sequence (DNA): TGTGCCAGCAGCGGACCCGGCAGATACAATGAGCAGTTCTTC.

The chain links TRBV5-1 to TRBJ1-5; no reliable D call. Germline CDR1 SGHRS, CDR2 YFSETQ. The CDR3 has 18 residues. V dropped 4 bases and J dropped 5 bases, with 25 bases sitting between them. The CDR3 coding sequence is TGCGCCAGCAGCCCCTACCCTTCGTGGCAGCCCCCCTATCAGCCCCAGCATTTT. This sequence encodes CASSPYPSWQPPYQPQHF.

This rearrangement joins TRBV9 to TRBJ1-1; D unclear. Germline CDR1 is SGDLS and CDR2 is YYNGEE. Between the trimmed V and J ends, which lost 4 bases and 7 bases, there was a span of 14 bases. This CDR3 region has 13 residues. The CDR3 loop is CASSLRHGGEAFF. As DNA, the CDR3 is TGTGCCAGCAGCTTACGGCACGGCGGTGAAGCTTTCTTT. The variable domain in full, completed from reference TRBV9 and TRBJ1-1, reads DSGVTQTPKHLITATGQRVTLRCSPRSGDLSVYWYQQSLDQGLQFLIQYYNGEERAKGNILERFSAQQFPDLHSELNLSSLELGDSALYFCASSLRHGGEAFFGQGTRLTVV.

The rearrangement joins TRBV19 to TRBJ1-1; TRBD1 aligns across 8 bases. Germline V CDR1 and CDR2: LNHDA, SQIVND (reference sequence). V lost 5 bases and J lost 0; bases outside the gene matches: 5. The CDR3 loop spans 15 amino acids. The CDR3 DNA sequence: TGTGCCAGTAGTCGTCAGGGGGCTGTGAACACTGAAGCTTTCTTT. This translates into CASSRQGAVNTEAFF.

The chain links TRBV5-1 to TRBJ1-1; unclear D gene. The CDR3 is made up of 12 amino acids. Trimming cost V 6 bases and J 1 base, with 7 bases left between them. From germline, CDR1 is SGHRS and CDR2 YFSETQ. CDR3 protein: CASKVENTEAFF. CDR3 nucleotide sequence: TGCGCCAGCAAGGTAGAGAACACTGAAGCTTTCTTT.

This rearrangement joins TRBV12-5 to TRBJ1-1; D not certain. Deletions cut 0 bases from V and 1 base from J, with 15 bases between. CDR3 length: 17 amino acids. The germline CDR1 and CDR2 sequences are LGHNT and FRNRAP. CDR3 sequence: CASGLVLGGQTNTEAFF. The CDR3 DNA sequence: TGTGCTAGTGGTTTGGTACTAGGCGGGCAGACGAACACTGAAGCTTTCTTT.

The J gene is TRBJ2-1, the V gene TRBV2; D is uncertain. From germline, CDR1 is SNHLY and CDR2 FYNNEI. This CDR3 is built from 13 residues. Trimming took 7 bases from V and 7 from J, leaving 14 bases between them. CDR3 residues: CASMLARINEQFF. For the CDR3, the DNA is TGTGCCAGCATGCTCGCTAGGATTAATGAGCAGTTCTTC. The variable domain in full, with the rest retrieved from reference TRBV2 and TRBJ2-1, is EPEVTQTPSHQVTQMGQEVILRCVPISNHLYFYWYRQILGQKVEFLVSFYNNEISEKSEIFDDQFSVERPDGSNFTLKIRSTKLEDSAMYFCASMLARINEQFFGPGTRLTVL.

This rearrangement joins TRBV7-9 to TRBJ2-7, with TRBD2 identical over 14 bases. V lost 2 bases, J lost 1 base, and 10 bases stayed unmatched. This CDR3 contains 19 residues. CDR1 SEHNR and CDR2 FQNEAQ come from the germline V gene (reference sequence). CDR3 sequence: CASSLLGTSGSRRSYEQYF. The CDR3 region has the DNA TGTGCCAGCAGCTTATTGGGGACTAGCGGGAGTAGACGATCCTACGAGCAGTACTTC.

This chain uses TRBV11-2 with TRBJ2-2; D possibly matches TRBD1 or TRBD2 (6 bases each). The CDR3 has 14 residues. Germline V gene data show CDR1 as SGHAT and CDR2 as FQNNGV. V was shortened by 5 bases and J by 6 bases, with 13 bases between the two germline ends. CDR3 coding DNA: TGTGCCAGCAGCCCGGGGGCTCCCTCCGGGGAGCTGTTTTTT. Amino acid sequence: CASSPGAPSGELFF.

The chain employs TRBV28 and TRBJ2-7; 8 bases agree with TRBD1. The CDR3 sequence is 17 residues long. Germline lookup yields CDR1 MDHEN and CDR2 SYDVKM. The junction had 13 bases not matched to a gene; V was cut back by 5 bases and J by 1 base. The CDR3 loop reads CASSLEGQAFPSYEQYF. CDR3 coding DNA: TGTGCCAGCAGTCTCGAGGGACAGGCCTTCCCTTCCTACGAGCAGTACTTC.

This chain joins TRBV6-5 and TRBJ1-4, with D possibly matching TRBD1 (6 bases). Germline V CDR1 and CDR2: MNHEY, SVGAGI. V lost 1 base, J lost 8 bases, and 11 bases lay in between. This CDR3 spans 14 amino acids. CDR3 loop: CASSYLDGQEKLFF. The DNA of the CDR3 is TGTGCCAGCAGTTACTTGGACGGACAGGAAAAACTGTTTTTT.

This clone occurred many times. The genes are TRBV28 and TRBJ1-5, with TRBD1 matching 8 bases. The CDR3 is 14 residues long. Germline V gene sequence: CDR1 MDHEN, CDR2 SYDVKM. The V segment lost 6 bases and the J segment 6 bases; nucleotides outside the gene matches: 7. The chain's CDR3 is CASSLTGDGQPQHF. The CDR3 DNA reads as TGTGCCAGCAGCCTGACAGGGGACGGTCAGCCCCAGCATTTT. The whole variable domain, remainder taken from reference TRBV28 and TRBJ1-5, is DVKVTQSSRYLVKRTGEKVFLECVQDMDHENMFWYRQDPGLGLRLIYFSYDVKMKEKGDIPEGYSVSREKKERFSLILESASTNQTSMYLCASSLTGDGQPQHFGDGTRLSIL.

About this clone: At one of its ends the junction is not consistent with the germline gene, which may arise from a read error. The CDR3 spells CTSSPSHNSYEQYF. CDR3 DNA sequence: TGTACCAGCTCACCAAGTCACAATTCCTACGAGCAGTACTTC. This chain connects TRBV18 to TRBJ2-7; D is undetermined. Germline loops: CDR1 KGHSH, CDR2 LQKENI. The CDR3 runs 14 residues.

The chain carries TRBV5-4 and TRBJ2-5; TRBD1 aligns across 9 bases. This CDR3 comprises 15 residues. J gave up 3 bases and V 3 bases, and 6 bases lay outside the gene matches. Germline V CDR1 and CDR2: SGHNT, YYREEE (reference sequence). The DNA of the CDR3 is TGTGCCAGCAGCTCGGCCGGGACAGGGAAAGAGACCCAGTACTTC. Encoded protein: CASSSAGTGKETQYF.